These 17 T cell receptor beta chains were all obtained from the same sample, sequenced in a study of T cell responses to AZD1222 COVID-19 vaccine (dated by TCRdb to about 2021). Library construction relied on the immunoSEQ multiplex PCR assay. The clones in this table, taken by TCRdb from immuneACCESS, are in-frame only. Not every clone is retained; where verified, under half of the shortfall comes from an unresolved V gene, and the cause of the rest is unknown. Present in this sample are about 150,000 clones, 93% of which were seen just once. The ten largest account for just over 5% of the sample. The sample's time point, from its label and the paper: baseline before first vaccination. The specimen comprised peripheral blood, sampled on day 0 of AZD1222 vaccination. Source of these receptors: an adult in good health.

This sequence joins TRBV4-1 and TRBJ2-3; 10 bases are shared with TRBD2. This CDR3 region has 20 residues. After removal of 0 bases from V and 2 bases from J, the junction contained 14 bases not matched to a gene. Per germline, CDR1 MGHRA and CDR2 YSYEKL. CDR3 protein: CASSQDPAGGITQITDTQYF. DNA of the CDR3: TGCGCCAGCAGCCAAGATCCAGCGGGAGGGATTACTCAAATCACAGATACGCAGTATTTT.

This rearrangement joins TRBV5-4 to TRBJ2-2; D possibly corresponds to TRBD1 (6 bases). The CDR3 is made up of 15 amino acids. V was trimmed by 4 bases and J by 2 bases, leaving 12 bases between them. Germline V gene lookup returns CDR1 SGHNT and CDR2 YYREEE (reference sequence). As DNA, the CDR3 is TGTGCCAGCAGCGGGGGACAACTAAACACCGGGGAGCTGTTTTTT. This sequence encodes CASSGGQLNTGELFF.

V is TRBV6-4 and J is TRBJ2-5; tentatively, D is TRBD2 (6 bases). Trimming cost V 2 bases and J 3 bases, with 10 bases left between them. Looked up from germline, CDR1 is MRHNA and CDR2 is SNTAGT. The CDR3 covers 14 residues. Written as DNA, the CDR3 is TGTGCCAGCAGTGACCCGAAGCGGGAAGAGACCCAGTACTTC. Residues: CASSDPKREETQYF.

This clone was recorded only once. V gene TRBV5-6 combines with J gene TRBJ2-5; D remains ambiguous. The CDR3 is made up of 14 amino acids. Trimming shortened V by 0 bases and J by 0 bases, and 6 bases separated the two germline ends. Germline V gives CDR1 SGHDT, CDR2 YYEEEE. In nucleotides, the CDR3 is TGTGCCAGCAGCTTGGTGCACCACCAAGAGACCCAGTACTTC. This codes for CASSLVHHQETQYF.

The V call is TRBV24-1, the J call TRBJ2-5; maybe TRBD1 (5 bases). Trimming took 7 bases from V and 3 from J, leaving 8 bases between them. CDR1 KGHDR and CDR2 SFDVKD come from the germline V gene. This CDR3 region has 12 residues. The CDR3 region is CATSGHKETQYF. CDR3 DNA sequence: TGTGCCACCAGCGGACACAAAGAGACCCAGTACTTC.

This chain uses TRBV6-5 with TRBJ1-1; D is unresolved. This CDR3 is built from 14 residues. V was cut by 2 bases and J by 0 bases, with 7 bases left in between. Germline assignment: CDR1 MNHEY and CDR2 SVGAGI. The CDR3 DNA follows: TGTGCCAGCAGTTACGGCGAAATGAACACTGAAGCTTTCTTT. Protein: CASSYGEMNTEAFF.

The chain has TRBV3-1 (or the pseudogene TRBV3-2) and TRBJ2-7; the D is unclear. CDR1 and CDR2 (germline): LGHDT, YNNKEL (reference sequence). The CDR3 is 14 amino acids. V gave up 0 bases and J gave up 2 bases, with 8 bases separating them. CDR3 bases: TGTGCCAGCAGCCAAGATCCCCAGGCCTACGAGCAGTACTTC. It translates to CASSQDPQAYEQYF.

The chain employs TRBV4-1 and TRBJ2-5; 10 bases align to TRBD1. V gave up 4 bases and J gave up 4 bases; unmatched junction bases: 9. In germline, CDR1 is MGHRA, CDR2 YSYEKL. The CDR3 totals 16 residues. The CDR3 nucleotides are TGCGCCAGCAGCCGAGGGACAGGGGCGGAGGGAGAGACCCAGTACTTC. It codes for CASSRGTGAEGETQYF.

The rearrangement uses TRBV30 and TRBJ2-2; perhaps TRBD1 as D (5 bases). This CDR3 contains 14 residues. V lost 5 bases and J 2 bases, leaving 12 bases between the germline ends. Looked up from germline, CDR1 is GTSNPN and CDR2 is SVGIG (reference sequence). CDR3 sequence: CAWYPGQNTGELFF. Here the CDR3 DNA reads TGTGCCTGGTATCCCGGACAAAACACCGGGGAGCTGTTTTTT.

This chain connects TRBV19 to TRBJ1-4; 8 positions agree with TRBD1. CDR3 length equals 15 residues. CDR1 is LNHDA, CDR2 SQIVND, per germline (reference sequence). V lost 5 bases and J lost 4; bases outside the gene matches: 6. The CDR3 DNA reads TGTGCCAGTAGTTTCCCGGGACAGGATAATGAAAAACTGTTTTTT. Encoded protein: CASSFPGQDNEKLFF. Drawing the rest from reference TRBV19 and TRBJ1-4, the complete variable domain is DGGITQSPKYLFRKEGQNVTLSCEQNLNHDAMYWYRQDPGQGLRLIYYSQIVNDFQKGDIAEGYSVSREKKESFPLTVTSAQKNPTAFYLCASSFPGQDNEKLFFGSGTQLSVL.

This clone was found a few times. V and J are TRBV2 and TRBJ1-3; 8 bases fit TRBD1. The CDR3 is 15 amino acids. Germline V gives CDR1 SNHLY, CDR2 FYNNEI. Losses at the gene ends were 5 bases for V and 1 base for J; bases not matched to a gene: 4. CDR3 DNA sequence: TGTGCCAGCAGTTCCCAGGGGGCTTCTGGAAACACCATATATTTT. This encodes CASSSQGASGNTIYF.

The V gene is TRBV19, the J gene TRBJ1-4, with TRBD1 as a possible D gene (5 bases). The V gene lost 1 base and the J gene lost 7 bases, with 10 bases spanning the gap. The CDR3 spans 14 residues. Germline V gene lookup returns CDR1 LNHDA and CDR2 SQIVND (reference sequence). In DNA, the CDR3 is TGTGCCAGTAGTATAGCTCTTAGGGGTGAAAAACTGTTTTTT. Its translation is CASSIALRGEKLFF.

Only a few counts were recorded for this clone. The gene calls are TRBV11-1 and TRBJ1-5; D unresolved. CDR1 and CDR2 from the germline V gene are SGHAT and FQDESV (reference sequence). Deletions cut 2 bases from V and 6 bases from J, with 8 bases between. The CDR3 loop spans 13 amino acids. In nucleotides, the CDR3 is TGTGCCAGCAGCTTATCGGTAGCTCAGCCCCAGCATTTT. The encoded protein is CASSLSVAQPQHF.

V gene TRBV10-2 combines with J gene TRBJ1-5; 8 bases agree with TRBD1. The V and J ends lost 8 bases and 0 bases, in that order; junction bases with no gene match: 3. This CDR3 is built from 14 residues. The germline gives CDR1 WSHSY, CDR2 SAAADI. DNA of the CDR3: TGCGCCAGCGGGGACAGGTATAGCAATCAGCCCCAGCATTTT. It translates to CASGDRYSNQPQHF.

V usage is TRBV3-1 (or the pseudogene TRBV3-2) and J usage is TRBJ2-7; 8 bases line up with TRBD1. The germline CDR1 and CDR2 sequences are LGHDT and YNNKEL (reference sequence). Trimming cost V 3 bases and J 5 bases; bases outside gene matches: 6. The CDR3 covers 14 residues. The CDR3, as DNA: TGTGCCAGCAGCCAGAATAAGGACAGGGACGAGCAGTACTTC. Its protein product is CASSQNKDRDEQYF.

The chain joins TRBV2 to TRBJ2-1, with D maybe TRBD2 (6 bases). This CDR3 comprises 13 residues. V shed 5 bases and J shed 7 bases, with 12 bases lying between them. Germline V lookup: CDR1 SNHLY, CDR2 FYNNEI. Here the CDR3 DNA reads TGTGCCAGCAGTAAGACTAGAGAAAATGAGCAGTTCTTC. Protein: CASSKTRENEQFF. The full variable domain, with the rest looked up from reference TRBV2 and TRBJ2-1, is EPEVTQTPSHQVTQMGQEVILRCVPISNHLYFYWYRQILGQKVEFLVSFYNNEISEKSEIFDDQFSVERPDGSNFTLKIRSTKLEDSAMYFCASSKTRENEQFFGPGTRLTVL.

The chain links TRBV11-2 to TRBJ1-1, with D possibly matching TRBD1 (6 bases). The V and J ends lost 5 bases and 4 bases respectively, with 17 bases between them. Per germline, CDR1 SGHAT and CDR2 FQNNGV. The CDR3 contains 15 residues. The DNA for the CDR3 is TGTGCCAGCAGCCTATTACAGGGCGAAGGCACTGAAGCTTTCTTT. This gives the protein CASSLLQGEGTEAFF.